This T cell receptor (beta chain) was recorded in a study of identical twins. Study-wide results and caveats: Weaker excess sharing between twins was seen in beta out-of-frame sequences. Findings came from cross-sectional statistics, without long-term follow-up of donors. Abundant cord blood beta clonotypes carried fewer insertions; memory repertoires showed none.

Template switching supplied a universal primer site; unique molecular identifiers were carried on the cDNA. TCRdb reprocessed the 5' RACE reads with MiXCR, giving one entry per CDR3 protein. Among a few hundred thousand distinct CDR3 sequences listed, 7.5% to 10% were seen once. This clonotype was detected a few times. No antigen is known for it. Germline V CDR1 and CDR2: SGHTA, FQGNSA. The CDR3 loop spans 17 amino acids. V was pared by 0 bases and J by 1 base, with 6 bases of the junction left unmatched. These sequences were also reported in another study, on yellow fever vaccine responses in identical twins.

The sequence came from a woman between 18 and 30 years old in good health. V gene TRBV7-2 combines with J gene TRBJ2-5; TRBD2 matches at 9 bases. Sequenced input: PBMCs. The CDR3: CASSLALSGGIQETQYF. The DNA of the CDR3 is TGTGCCAGCAGCTTAGCGCTTAGCGGGGGAATCCAAGAGACCCAGTACTTC.